One T cell receptor beta chain is described in this entry. The count of this clone is one. What antigen it recognizes has not been identified. The sample holds no much larger clone one base away, and base qualities are not on file. This sample also contains other DNA sequences that code for the same CDR3. The cohort consisted of approximately 670 healthy bone marrow donors. All cohort members were sampled while nominally healthy, although unrecorded immune exposures were likely present. The donor tested CMV seronegative and was one of the 352 seronegative cohort members. Every donor gave a peripheral blood sample, and the peripheral blood mononuclear cells from that sample were used for TCR beta sequencing. Genomic DNA was extracted from the blood cell samples with the Qiagen DNeasy Blood Extraction Kit. According to the germline V gene (reference sequence), CDR1 reads LNHNV and CDR2 reads YYDKDF. V is reduced by 1 base and J by 5 bases, leaving a spacing of 5 bases between them. From the cysteine up to the phenylalanine, the CDR3 has a length of 12 residues. The entry retains the CDR3 DNA only, 36 bases that are in frame from base 1.

The data derive from a study of cytomegalovirus exposure and HLA in healthy donors (dated by TCRdb to about 2017). Background for the entire study: In an earlier analysis of roughly 500 of the donors, around 290 Gb of sequence data and 100 million or so unique TCR beta sequences from roughly 180 million T cells were reported. The number of donors typed differed by locus, with about 629-630 for A, B, C, DRB1 and DQB1, about 500 for DQA1, under 610 for DPA1, and some 440 for DPB1. In an earlier analysis of 587 of the donors, high-throughput TCR beta sequencing was used to judge whether each TCR beta V gene segment behaved as functional or pseudogenic. Every discovery cohort repertoire had been produced on one sequencing platform. Among the approximately 400 genotyped donors, approximately 77% belonged to the genetic ancestry cluster associated with self-reported Caucasian donors. Donor age, sex, ethnicity and CMV serostatus were compiled together with the repertoire data. The later analysis used no new phenotypic data to find candidate immune exposures, relying instead on TCR beta sequences and their occurrence across donors. The study was designed to test whether signatures of past pathogen exposure could be identified by cataloging public T cell receptors. Among around 400 genotyped donors of the cohort, an average of approximately 220,000 unique TCR beta nucleotide sequences was sequenced per donor, of which roughly 17% were non-productive. The T cell repertoires of 666 subjects were profiled by immunosequencing and related to cytomegalovirus serostatus. About five DR-DQ haplotypes were handled as single units for association and clustering because linkage in the cohort was strong. In a later analysis, previously published TCR beta repertoires from 550 to 700 donors were re-analyzed and high-resolution HLA genotyping was added so that TCR occurrence patterns could be studied. HLA typing covered class I and class II loci at four-digit resolution. In addition to the first cohort of roughly 700 subjects, a separate validation cohort of 120 different subjects was used. A later genetic analysis used genome-wide SNP genotypes for 398 of the 666 donors, treating that subset as a discovery cohort. The study combined high-throughput TCR immunosequencing, statistical association of individual TCRs with disease status, and machine learning to predict cytomegalovirus infection status. An early release covering some 640 HLA-typed donors comprised approximately 300 gigabases of sequencing data and about 90 million unique TCR sequences.

Receptor amplification or capture employed the immunoSEQ multiplex PCR assay. The multiplex PCR relied on a mix of 60 forward primers for TCR Vbeta segments and 13 reverse primers for TCR Jbeta segments. Amplification of the CDR3 region of rearranged TCR beta genes was performed with a multiplex PCR assay on genomic DNA. On the Illumina HiSeq System, the amplified TCR beta libraries were sequenced as 87-base-pair reads. Turning to the authors' computational methods: A later analysis tallied about 77 million unique TCR beta chains across the 610 or so repertoires, and approximately 11 million of those chains were shared by two or more donors. Raw reads were error-corrected and collapsed into unique sequences with a nearest-neighbor algorithm that merged closely related sequences to remove PCR and sequencing errors. V, D and J gene segments were assigned by aligning CDR3 sequences to IMGT reference sequences. For a sequence to be retained, a match of at least six nucleotides to both a V gene segment and a J gene segment was required. A rearrangement was called productive if the CDR3 had no stop codons and remained in frame with V and J, and every other rearrangement was called non-productive. Following IMGT convention, CDR3 was defined as the stretch from the second conserved V-encoded cysteine up to the conserved J-encoded phenylalanine. The earlier analysis of a few hundred of the donors excluded any sequence lacking an unambiguous match to a single V gene segment. An earlier analysis of some 500 of the donors classified V segments as functional when productive rearrangements were above 56.7% and as segregating when the standard deviation between donors was above 5%. A statistical classification framework was built to diagnose cytomegalovirus status from the catalog of TCR beta chain sequences. In a later analysis, V and J genes were assigned by comparing TCR nucleotide sequences against IMGT/GENE-DB human TR gene sequences. A later analysis assigned CDR3 sequences and most-parsimonious VDJ recombination scenarios with the TCRdist pipeline. In a later analysis, each TCR beta chain was defined by its CDR3 amino acid sequence together with its V-gene family, and reads lacking a unique V-gene family were excluded. In a later analysis, a few hundred highly shared, low-generation-probability nucleotide sequences were removed to address suspected cross-contamination and a sequencing artifact. In a later analysis, a clonal expansion index was calculated for each public chain from normalized within-repertoire ranks of inferred template counts. In a later analysis, generation probabilities were computed with a VDJ recombination model fitted to out-of-frame rearrangements, and the resulting probabilities were checked against IGoR. Hypergeometric tests were used in a later analysis to score TCR-TCR, TCR-HLA and TCR-CMV co-occurrence, with a repertoire-size bias correction applied to the TCR pairs. False discovery rates were estimated in a later analysis by permuting HLA or CMV assignments 20 times. In a later analysis, co-occurring TCRs were grouped using DBSCAN, and TCRdist sequence similarity was added for clustering within HLA-allele-positive subsets. Co-occurrence clustering excluded repertoires with fewer than 30,000 or more than 120,000 public chains, plus five with anomalous nucleotide sharing. The table comes from immuneACCESS by way of TCRdb, which keeps in-frame sequences with V and J called. Part of the clones is missing from these tables; in studies checked, under half for an unresolved V gene and the rest for unknown reasons. V and J calls and clone size are given by that table; D and trimming were obtained from the DNA. The sample records some 150,000 clones, approximately 80% of which are singletons. Around 4.3% of the sample rests with the top ten.

On the study overall, not on this receptor specifically: Cytomegalovirus status was reported to be diagnosed by the classifier with high specificity and sensitivity in both the original and validation cohorts. Roughly uniform sequencing depth across donors was assumed in presence/absence analyses, although this assumption may not hold. In a later analysis, the rate of TCR association differed among HLA loci, with DRB1 alleles having the most associated TCRs and HLA-C alleles having the fewest. The study gave a list of 150 to 200 TCR beta chains associated with cytomegalovirus. At a false discovery rate of 0.05, a later analysis linked roughly 17,000 TCR beta sequences to specific HLA alleles. A further reported finding was that TCR beta sequences accurately predicted the HLA-A and HLA-B alleles for most subjects in the first cohort. Immune exposure information for the cohort was limited to CMV serostatus. Most TCR sequences were observed very rarely across donors, whereas some public TCRs were present in many individuals. A later analysis found that most CMV-associated TCR beta chains appeared HLA-restricted, with HLA associations seemingly driven largely by CMV exposure. A later genetic analysis associated a missense DCLRE1C variant with V-gene and J-gene trimming of TCR beta chains, and an independent cohort replicated the association. Because some donors lacked HLA typing at each locus, the association tests relied only on the typed subset. In a later analysis, several top co-occurrence clusters were reported to appear linked to parvovirus B19, influenza, CMV and Epstein-Barr virus. Because the 87-base-pair reads could not distinguish some IMGT-functional V segments, including TRBV6-2 and TRBV6-3, those segments were excluded. In a later analysis, HLA-associated TCR beta chains showed more clonal expansion and lower generation probabilities than non-associated chains that were equally common. In vitro tests confirmed that three of the cytomegalovirus-associated TCR beta chains recognize cytomegalovirus antigens. The sequencing pipeline was judged likely to have produced a cluster of highly shared sequence variants as a technical artifact. Only TCR beta chains were sequenced in this cohort, and the absence of alpha or paired-chain data limited detectable features. Assigning TCR associations to individual alleles was difficult when HLA alleles, especially DR and DQ, strongly co-occurred. Linkage disequilibrium might explain the correlated functional status among segregating V segments, but an unknown experimental factor could not be excluded. Compared with the roughly 670-donor mean, donors in an Asian-associated ancestry cluster had fewer N-insertions in productive TCRs, according to a later genetic analysis. The authors suggested that the approach could potentially be extended to other disease states and immunological phenotypes. In an earlier analysis of approximately 590 of the donors, most TCR beta V segments appeared in productive rearrangements about 87% or about 30% of the time, broadly matching IMGT annotations. Because counts were too low, roughly 18 rarely observed V segments, including chromosome 9 orphons, were left out of the earlier analysis of 500 to 650 of the donors.

Rearrangement joined TRBV15 to TRBJ1-1, with the D gene uncertain. This receptor was identified in a man aged 25-45 years in good health and CMV-seronegative. What was sequenced was PBMCs. The DNA sequence follows: TGTGCCACCAGCAGAGGCAGGACTGAAGCTTTCTTT. It specifies CATSRGRTEAFF. Joined to the reference TRBV15 and TRBJ1-1 proteins, this CDR3 gives the full variable domain: DAMVIQNPRYQVTQFGKPVTLSCSQTLNHNVMYWYQQKSSQAPKLLFHYYDKDFNNEADTPDNFQSRRPNTSFCFLDIRSPGLGDTAMYLCATSRGRTEAFFGQGTRLTVV.